This TCR beta chain was captured by sequencing in a study of T cells in Graves' hyperthyroidism and ophthalmopathy. Study-level points and caveats: Most clonotypes that expanded in the thyroid above 0.001 also showed up in blood.

This CDR3 spans 15 amino acids. V lost 4 bases to trimming and J lost 4 bases, with 17 bases between them. Germline lookup yields CDR1 SGHAT and CDR2 FQNNGV. Lactation, pregnancy, other autoimmune disease or uncontrolled infection excluded patients. Each diagnosis was grounded in clinical symptoms, serum thyroxine and TRAb, thyroid ultrasound, and orbital computed tomography. The CDR3 regions of TCR beta were amplified from RNA transcripts. Carried out on the TCR CDR3, a first-round RT-PCR used the HTBI primer set. Using its own MiXCR run on the multiplex PCR reads, TCRdb lists one record per CDR3 protein. The table includes about 400,000 distinct CDR3 sequences, roughly 14% detected once. This clonotype was observed many times. The antigen is not known.

Material for sequencing was blood. The receptor's source is a woman aged 18-29 years with Graves' hyperthyroidism that later progressed to Graves' ophthalmopathy. V is TRBV11-2 and J is TRBJ2-7; weak D call: TRBD2 (7 bases). CDR3 sequence: CASSSEGGPLYEQYF. As DNA, the CDR3 is TGTGCCAGCAGCTCCGAGGGGGGGCCTCTGTACGAGCAGTACTTC.